This entry lists 29 T cell receptor beta chains sequenced from one sample in a study of T cells in Graves' hyperthyroidism and ophthalmopathy. Amplification yielded TCR beta CDR3 regions, with RNA transcripts as the source. Researchers ran a first-round RT-PCR on the TCR CDR3 using the HTBI primer set. TCRdb independently ran MiXCR on the multiplex PCR reads; one entry per CDR3 protein. This sample yields around 540,000 distinct CDR3 sequences, of which roughly 50% are seen a single time; approximately 8.2% belongs to the top ten. The specimen was peripheral blood or thyroid tissue (not recorded which). These receptors were obtained from a young woman with Graves' hyperthyroidism.

In this sample, this clonotype turned up a few times. This rearrangement joins TRBV14 to TRBJ1-2, with D unresolved. Germline values: CDR1 SGHDN, CDR2 FVKESK. The germline V and J ends were trimmed by 1 base and 8 bases, with 17 bases remaining between them. The CDR3 sequence is 15 residues long. The CDR3 loop reads CASSQVSQESIGYTF. The CDR3 bases are TGTGCCAGCAGCCAAGTATCGCAGGAATCAATCGGCTACACCTTC.

Only one count was recorded for this clonotype. This sequence joins TRBV7-9 and TRBJ1-2, with 9 bases aligning to TRBD1. V lost 6 bases, J lost 4 bases, and 9 bases stayed unmatched. Germline assignment: CDR1 SEHNR and CDR2 FQNEAQ (reference sequence). This CDR3 contains 15 residues. The CDR3 is CASSSDRGGIYGYTF. The CDR3 region has the DNA TGTGCCAGCAGTTCGGACAGGGGAGGAATCTATGGCTACACCTTC.

Turning to this clonotype: With a much larger clone just one base away, this may be a read error. The chain joins TRBV11-1 to TRBJ2-7; unclear D gene. The germline V gene encodes CDR1 SGHAT and CDR2 FQDESV (reference sequence). Trimming shortened V by 0 bases and J by 5 bases, and 8 bases separated the two germline ends. This CDR3 is built from 13 residues. DNA of the CDR3: TGTGCCAGCAGCTTAGCGGCAGGCCACGAGCAGTACTTC. Translating gives CASSLAAGHEQYF.

The chain uses TRBV7-2 and TRBJ2-7; TRBD1 aligns across 11 bases. With 2 bases clipped from V and 2 bases from J, the junction kept 5 bases outside the gene matches. This CDR3 spans 16 amino acids. Germline CDR1 SGHTA, CDR2 FQGNSA. CDR3 DNA: TGTGCCAGCAGCTTACCGGGACAGGGGGTCCCCTACGAGCAGTACTTC. Protein sequence: CASSLPGQGVPYEQYF.

This clonotype showed up just a few times. This chain joins TRBV25-1 and TRBJ2-7; 8 bases map to TRBD2. CDR1 and CDR2 (germline): MGHDK, SYGVNS. V shed 8 bases and J 7 bases; nucleotides not matched to a gene: 7. The CDR3 sequence is 12 residues long. CDR3: CASRSGMEEQYF. CDR3 in DNA: TGTGCCAGCCGTAGCGGGATGGAGGAGCAGTACTTC.

This clonotype was recorded a few times. The V call is TRBV9, the J call TRBJ1-4; D is ambiguous. CDR3 length: 13 amino acids. The V end lost 4 bases, the J end lost 3 bases, and 7 bases lay between the germline ends. Germline V CDR1 and CDR2: SGDLS, YYNGEE. For the CDR3, the DNA is TGTGCCAGCAGCCCCGCCTCTAATGAAAAACTGTTTTTT. It yields the protein CASSPASNEKLFF.

The gene calls are TRBV7-2 and TRBJ2-5; 13 bases fit TRBD2. The CDR3 runs to 17 residues. Germline CDR1 is SGHTA and CDR2 is FQGNSA. The V segment lost 5 bases and the J segment 4 bases; nucleotides outside the gene matches: 10. CDR3 nucleotides: TGTGCCAGCAGCCAAAGGACTAGCGGGAGTCAGAGAGAGACCCAGTACTTC. Translation gives CASSQRTSGSQRETQYF.

The genes are TRBV2 and TRBJ2-2, with unresolved D. Germline lookup yields CDR1 SNHLY and CDR2 FYNNEI. The CDR3 length is 12 residues. The ends were cut back, 7 bases at V and 6 bases at J, with 9 bases in the middle. DNA of the CDR3: TGTGCCAGCACTTCCGGGTCCGGGGAGCTGTTTTTT. Protein sequence: CASTSGSGELFF.

This clonotype came up a few times. The chain carries TRBV7-9 and TRBJ2-7; D is undetermined. Trimming left V 1 base short and J 2 bases short, with 12 bases between. Germline values: CDR1 SEHNR, CDR2 FQNEAQ (reference sequence). The CDR3 length is 15 residues. The CDR3 here is CASSLGTGRAYEQYF. Written as DNA, the CDR3 is TGTGCCAGCAGCTTAGGTACCGGCAGAGCCTACGAGCAGTACTTC.

This clonotype came up many times. The chain links TRBV15 to TRBJ1-4; 7 positions agree with TRBD1. Germline CDR1 is LNHNV and CDR2 is YYDKDF (reference sequence). J gave up 8 bases and V 2 bases, and 5 bases lay outside the gene matches. This CDR3 comprises 14 residues. CDR3 nucleotide sequence: TGTGCCACCAGCAGAACTATCAGGGGGGAAAAACTGTTTTTT. It yields the protein CATSRTIRGEKLFF.

The chain links TRBV29-1 to TRBJ1-1, with D hard to call. V was pared by 6 bases and J by 8 bases, with 7 bases between. Germline lookup yields CDR1 SQVTM and CDR2 ANQGSEA. The CDR3 length is 9 residues. The CDR3 DNA reads as TGCAGCGTGTCCGGGGAAGCTTTCTTT. Translation gives CSVSGEAFF.

The chain couples TRBV2 to TRBJ1-5; 8 positions agree with TRBD1. V lost 7 bases and J lost 7; bases outside the gene matches: 9. The V gene's germline CDR1 is SNHLY and CDR2 FYNNEI. The CDR3 has 14 amino acids. The CDR3 protein is CASTRTGTYQPQHF. The CDR3 nucleotides are TGTGCCAGCACGAGGACAGGGACTTACCAGCCCCAGCATTTT.

The chain has TRBV11-2 and TRBJ1-2; D not resolved. The CDR3 covers 17 residues. The germline V and J ends were trimmed by 9 bases and 2 bases, with 25 bases remaining between them. CDR1 SGHAT and CDR2 FQNNGV come from the germline V gene. CDR3 amino acids: CASSNPSLRVRNYGYTF. CDR3 DNA: TGTGCCAGTAGTAACCCTTCCTTAAGGGTGCGGAACTATGGCTACACCTTC.

This clonotype appeared a few times. This rearrangement joins TRBV7-8 to TRBJ1-3, with TRBD1 matching over 9 bases. CDR3 length equals 14 residues. V was clipped by 5 bases and J by 4 bases; unmatched bases: 3. Looked up from germline, CDR1 is SGHVS and CDR2 is FQNEAQ. CDR3 residues: CASSQGQGGNTIYF. In DNA form, the CDR3 reads TGTGCCAGCAGCCAGGGACAGGGAGGAAACACCATATATTTT.

Written as DNA, the CDR3 is TGTGCCAGCAGGGGACTAGCGGGATTGCCCCAGCATTTT. Amino acid sequence: CASRGLAGLPQHF. The J gene is TRBJ1-5, the V gene TRBV2, with D possibly matching TRBD1 (5 bases). The germline V gene has CDR1 SNHLY and CDR2 FYNNEI. This CDR3 region has 13 residues. With 6 bases removed from V and 9 bases from J, the gap between germline ends came to 15 bases.

This clonotype has only a few counts. V gene TRBV29-1 combines with J gene TRBJ2-7; 9 positions match TRBD1. The ends lost 3 bases at V and 3 bases at J; junction bases unmatched: 12. The CDR3 totals 16 residues. CDR1 is SQVTM and CDR2 is ANQGSEA in the germline V gene. The DNA for the CDR3 is TGCAGCGTTGAGGCTTATCCGGGACAGGGAGACTACGAGCAGTACTTC. Residues: CSVEAYPGQGDYEQYF.

This chain uses TRBV6-5 with TRBJ1-1; no reliable D call. There are 13 residues in the CDR3. V lost 6 bases, J lost 11 bases, and 19 bases lay in between. Germline CDR1 reads MNHEY; CDR2 reads SVGAGI. The CDR3, as DNA: TGTGCCAGCAGGGTTACGGGAGGGAGGCGGGCTTTCTTT. This translates into CASRVTGGRRAFF.

This clonotype was counted between two and nine times. The CDR3 loop is CATSDPAGGPSEQYF. DNA of the CDR3: TGTGCCACCAGTGACCCAGCGGGAGGGCCTAGCGAGCAGTACTTC. This chain joins TRBV24-1 and TRBJ2-7, with 10 positions matching TRBD2. Trimming cost V 4 bases and J 6 bases; bases outside gene matches: 8. Per the germline V gene, CDR1 is KGHDR and CDR2 is SFDVKD. The CDR3 runs to 15 residues.

The sample holds many counts of this clonotype. The genes are TRBV29-1 and TRBJ1-3; TRBD1 matches at 7 bases. From germline, CDR1 is SQVTM and CDR2 ANQGSEA. With V trimmed by 5 bases and J by 4 bases, 8 bases remained unmatched. The length of the CDR3 is 14 residues. CDR3 nucleotides: TGCAGCGTTCCAGACAGGGAAAGGGGAAACACCATATATTTT. This translates into CSVPDRERGNTIYF.

Concerning this clonotype itself: A read error may account for a junction end that differs from germline. V gene TRBV10-3 combines with J gene TRBJ2-7; 9 nucleotides align to TRBD1. The CDR3 consists of 15 residues. Germline loops: CDR1 ENHRY, CDR2 SYGVKD. The CDR3 region has the DNA TGTGCCAGCAGTTACTCGGGGACAGGGCCCTACGAGCAGTACTTC. Translated: CASSYSGTGPYEQYF.

This clonotype has a count of ten or more. The chain combines TRBV29-1 with TRBJ1-2; 7 nucleotides line up with TRBD1. Germline CDR1 is SQVTM and CDR2 is ANQGSEA. Trimming at V came to 4 bases and at J to 7 bases, leaving 6 bases not matched to a gene. This CDR3 spans 12 amino acids. This CDR3 is CSVGTGDGGYTF. The CDR3 bases are TGCAGCGTTGGTACAGGGGATGGTGGCTACACCTTC.

This clonotype was counted at least ten times. The chain uses TRBV15 and TRBJ1-2; no clear D gene. V lost 0 bases, J lost 6 bases, and 14 bases lay in between. Germline CDR1 reads LNHNV; CDR2 reads YYDKDF (reference sequence). The CDR3 is 15 residues long. The CDR3 DNA reads as TGTGCCACCAGCAGAGATCAGGAGGGTTCGAATGGCTACACCTTC. As protein: CATSRDQEGSNGYTF. Using reference TRBV15 and TRBJ1-2 for the parts outside the CDR3, the full variable domain is DAMVIQNPRYQVTQFGKPVTLSCSQTLNHNVMYWYQQKSSQAPKLLFHYYDKDFNNEADTPDNFQSRRPNTSFCFLDIRSPGLGDTAMYLCATSRDQEGSNGYTFGSGTRLTVV.

This clonotype was seen more than once but under ten times. The chain has TRBV20-1 and TRBJ2-7, with D perhaps TRBD2 (6 bases). This CDR3 has 14 residues. With 6 bases removed from V and 0 bases from J, the gap between germline ends came to 15 bases. Germline lookup yields CDR1 DFQATT and CDR2 SNEGSKA (reference sequence). Here the CDR3 DNA reads TGCAGTGCCTTCGATAATAGCGGCTCCTACGAGCAGTACTTC. Encoded protein: CSAFDNSGSYEQYF.

The gene calls are TRBV7-9 and TRBJ2-3; D remains unclear. The CDR3 length is 14 residues. The V gene's germline CDR1 is SEHNR and CDR2 FQNEAQ (reference sequence). V was clipped by 5 bases and J by 6 bases, with 15 bases between them. CDR3 region: CASSQASPPDTQYF. CDR3 bases: TGTGCCAGCAGCCAGGCCTCCCCTCCTGATACGCAGTATTTT.

The chain couples TRBV6-5 to TRBJ1-4; D is undetermined. The V end was cut by 6 bases, the J end by 0 bases, with 14 bases between. Germline loops: CDR1 MNHEY, CDR2 SVGAGI. The CDR3 consists of 16 residues. This CDR3 reads CASRLTTTATNEKLFF. CDR3 in DNA: TGTGCCAGCAGGCTTACTACTACCGCAACTAATGAAAAACTGTTTTTT.

V usage is TRBV19 and J usage is TRBJ2-7; 7 nucleotides align to TRBD2. This CDR3 has 15 amino acids. Germline V lookup: CDR1 LNHDA, CDR2 SQIVND (reference sequence). The trim removed 6 bases at V and 4 bases at J, leaving 12 bases unmatched. In DNA, the CDR3 is TGTGCCAGTAGCACATCTAGCGGTCGGGGGTACGAGCAGTACTTC. Protein: CASSTSSGRGYEQYF.

In its sample, this clonotype was seen a few times. The chain recombines TRBV5-1 with TRBJ1-1; no reliable D call. Trimming cost V 4 bases and J 4 bases, with 11 bases left between them. Germline V lookup: CDR1 SGHRS, CDR2 YFSETQ. The CDR3 spans 13 residues. The CDR3 region is CASSAAEGTEAFF. CDR3 nucleotide sequence: TGCGCCAGCAGCGCCGCGGAGGGCACTGAAGCTTTCTTT.

The chain couples TRBV2 to TRBJ1-2; tentative D call: TRBD1 (6 bases). CDR3 size: 12 residues. The V end lost 8 bases, the J end lost 5 bases, and 12 bases lay between the germline ends. Germline V gives CDR1 SNHLY, CDR2 FYNNEI. CDR3 sequence reads: CASLSTGYGYTF. In DNA form, the CDR3 reads TGTGCCAGCTTATCTACAGGGTATGGCTACACCTTC.

This rearrangement joins TRBV10-3 to TRBJ1-5; D might be TRBD1 (5 bases). The germline V gene encodes CDR1 ENHRY and CDR2 SYGVKD. Trimming removed 3 bases at V and 2 bases at J, with 17 bases between. The CDR3 sequence is 17 residues long. The CDR3 sequence is CAISDLDAGLGNQPQHF. DNA of the CDR3: TGTGCCATCAGTGACCTGGACGCGGGGCTAGGCAATCAGCCCCAGCATTTT.